This T cell receptor (beta chain) is from a study of human T cells and chemical hapten exposure. V gave up 2 bases and J gave up 0 bases, with 16 bases separating them. The CDR3 sequence is 17 residues long. Per germline, CDR1 MNHEY and CDR2 SVGAGI. The time point was: pre-sensitization, week 0. The treatment: therapeutic diphenylcyclopropenone sensitization with weekly scalp DPC. In TCRdb, the RACE reads were re-called with MiXCR into one record per CDR3 protein. The sample carries 300,000 to 450,000 distinct CDR3 sequences, 4% to 6% recorded once. This specimen was whole blood, taken in connection with sensitization to the hapten diphenylcyclopropenone (DPC). The TCR sequence derives from a woman aged 50 to 60 with alopecia areata. Some clones in this sample may be carry-over from other donors' samples. This chain uses TRBV6-5 with TRBJ1-2; possible D gene TRBD1, 5 bases. The CDR3: CASSYEGQSYPNYGYTF. As DNA, the CDR3 is TGTGCCAGCAGTTACGAGGGGCAGAGCTACCCTAACTATGGCTACACCTTC.